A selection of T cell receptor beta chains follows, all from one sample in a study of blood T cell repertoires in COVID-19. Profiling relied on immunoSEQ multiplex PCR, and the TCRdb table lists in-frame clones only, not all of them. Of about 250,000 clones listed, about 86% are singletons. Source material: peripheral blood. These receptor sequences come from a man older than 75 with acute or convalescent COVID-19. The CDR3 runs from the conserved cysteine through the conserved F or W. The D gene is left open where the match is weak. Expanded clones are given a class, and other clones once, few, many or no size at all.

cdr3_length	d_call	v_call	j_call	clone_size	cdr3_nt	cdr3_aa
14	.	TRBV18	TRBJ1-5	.	TGTGCCAGCTCACGGCAGAATTCCAATCAGCCCCAGCATTTT	CASSRQNSNQPQHF
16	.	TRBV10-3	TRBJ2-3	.	TGTGCCATCAGTGGCGGCCCAAAACGGCTCGTAGATACGCAGTATTTT	CAISGGPKRLVDTQYF
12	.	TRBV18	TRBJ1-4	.	TGTGCCAGCTCACCCGGGGATGAAAAACTGTTTTTT	CASSPGDEKLFF
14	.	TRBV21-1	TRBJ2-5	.	TGTGCCAGCAGCGGAGGCCAAACCCAAGAGACCCAGTACTTC	CASSGGQTQETQYF
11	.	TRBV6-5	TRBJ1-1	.	TGTGCCAGCAGGCAGGGATCTGAAGCTTTCTTT	CASRQGSEAFF
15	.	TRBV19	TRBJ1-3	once	TGTGCCAGTAGTATGGACACCCTAGGGGGAAACACCATATATTTT	CASSMDTLGGNTIYF
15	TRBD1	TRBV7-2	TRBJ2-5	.	TGTGCCAGCAGCGTTGGGACAGGCAGAGGGGAGACCCAGTACTTC	CASSVGTGRGETQYF
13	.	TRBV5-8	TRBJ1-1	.	TGTGCCAGCAGCCCTTCAGTTCCCGCTGAAGCTTTCTTT	CASSPSVPAEAFF
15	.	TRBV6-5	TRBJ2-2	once	TGTGCCAGCAGTCCGAGACAGATAGGGATCGGGGAGCTGTTTTTT	CASSPRQIGIGELFF
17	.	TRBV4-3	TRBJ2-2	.	TGCGCCAGCAGCCAAGATCTGAGGTCAGGGATCACCGGGGAGCTGTTTTTT	CASSQDLRSGITGELFF
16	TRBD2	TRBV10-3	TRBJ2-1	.	TGTGCCATCAGGGTAGCGGGAGGGCAAAACTACAATGAGCAGTTCTTC	CAIRVAGGQNYNEQFF
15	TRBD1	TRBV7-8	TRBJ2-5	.	TGTGCCAGCAGCGCTTACTTGACAGGGAAAGAGACCCAGTACTTC	CASSAYLTGKETQYF
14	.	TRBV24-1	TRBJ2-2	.	TGTGCCACCAGTATGAAAGGGGCGGACGGGGAGCTGTTTTTT	CATSMKGADGELFF
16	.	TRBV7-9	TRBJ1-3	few	TGTGCCAGCAGCTTAGTTCCCTACGAACTGGGAAACACCATATATTTT	CASSLVPYELGNTIYF
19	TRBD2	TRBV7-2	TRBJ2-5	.	TGTGCCAGCAGCTTAGGACTAGCGGGAGGGCCGTTGGTCCAAGAGACCCAGTACTTC	CASSLGLAGGPLVQETQYF
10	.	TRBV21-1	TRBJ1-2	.	TGTGCCAGCCCCAGGCTAGGCTACACCTTC	CASPRLGYTF
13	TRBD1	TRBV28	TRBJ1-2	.	TGTGCCAGCAGACGACAGGGTAATTATGGCTACACCTTC	CASRRQGNYGYTF